Listed below are T cell receptor beta chains from one sample, sequenced in a study of shared clonotypes between healthy human individuals. Sequencing was performed with immunoSEQ multiplex PCR; in TCRdb, only in-frame clones are kept and a portion is missing. The repertoire holds 450,000 to 550,000 clones, with 70% to 80% as singletons. Sequenced input: PBMCs. Receptors originate from a middle-aged woman in good health. Some clones in this sample may be carry-over from other donors' samples. The conserved cysteine and the conserved F or W are not part of the CDR3 here. Each record gives: J gene, V gene, CDR3 protein.

>TRBJ2-7|TRBV18
ASSPGTAPYEQY
>TRBJ1-4|TRBV2
ASSEITTNEKLF
>TRBJ2-1|TRBV30
ASRLAGGMGNEQF
>TRBJ2-1|TRBV5-6
ASSLPGVSYNEQF
>TRBJ2-7|TRBV9
ASNPAGVDEQY
>TRBJ2-1|TRBV7-2
ASSLGGSANEQF
>TRBJ1-1|TRBV18
ASSPPQGRNTEAF
>TRBJ1-3|TRBV6-1
ASSEGDLRGQGNTIY
>TRBJ2-2|TRBV11-3
ASSLGGQGYTGELF
>TRBJ2-1|TRBV23-1
ASSQGRGNEQF
>NA|TRBV5-4
ASSWPTGGEQY
>TRBJ1-2|TRBV29-1
SVDFRDRGYGYT
>TRBJ1-2|TRBV28
ASSTHQGFNYGYT
>TRBJ2-1|TRBV19
ASSPIEGGFYNEQF
>TRBJ2-1|TRBV7-8
ASSLTPGLEQF
>TRBJ1-5|TRBV18
ASSPGDSNQPQH
>TRBJ1-3|TRBV6-5
ASSRHHSGNTIY
>TRBJ2-6|TRBV7-9
ASSLAQSSGANVLT
>TRBJ2-6|TRBV9
ASSVASSGANVLT
>TRBJ2-1|TRBV30
AWSVGRGNEQF
>TRBJ2-2|TRBV6-5
ATTSLAGGELF
>TRBJ1-5|TRBV5-8
ASSPGPGRGDNQPQH
>TRBJ1-2|TRBV6-6
ASSYSSVNYGYT
>TRBJ2-1|TRBV19
ASTPSWWDSYNEQF
>TRBJ2-7|TRBV6-5
ASSIAGNVYEQY
>TRBJ1-1|TRBV30
AWTSLDRGNTEAF
>TRBJ1-1|TRBV2
ASKILKGGTEAF
>TRBJ2-1|TRBV11-3
ASSPSSLADYNEQF
>TRBJ2-1|TRBV30
AWSVLALSNNEQF
>TRBJ1-2|TRBV29-1
SAEVRQLNYGYT
>TRBJ1-2|TRBV5-1
ASSQDSNYGYT
>TRBJ2-5|TRBV5-1
ASSLEPRGETQY
>TRBJ1-5|TRBV19
ASGKPGQSNQPQH
>TRBJ2-7|TRBV4-3
ATLAGGSYEQY
>TRBJ2-7|TRBV15
ATSRVGGGLFGRAGGEYEQY
>TRBJ2-7|TRBV30
AWSSRRATTYEQY
>TRBJ2-3|TRBV5-1
ASSLATSGATDTQY
>TRBJ2-3|TRBV4-3
ASSQDLGGTGADTQY
>TRBJ2-3|TRBV5-1
ASSLATSTDTQY
>TRBJ2-7|TRBV25-1
ASSGQRVATYEQY
>TRBJ2-1|TRBV5-4
ASSLSGRAGNEQF
>TRBJ2-1|TRBV30
AWSPPADPPYNEQF
>TRBJ2-2|TRBV5-1
ASSLAAGQNTGELF
>TRBJ1-2|TRBV5-1
ASSLEGTDYGYT
>TRBJ2-1|TRBV19
ASSIDGAGGTYNEQF
>TRBJ2-7|TRBV28
ASRQGFAPYEQY
>TRBJ2-3|TRBV28
ASSSSSGTSTDTQY
>TRBJ1-4|TRBV10-3
AISESMGLKGANEKLF
>TRBJ2-5|TRBV4-1
ASSQEAVGETQY
>TRBJ1-5|TRBV19
ASTNGKASSNQPQH
>TRBJ2-7|TRBV28
ASSPSGRSSYEQY
>TRBJ2-3|TRBV7-7
ASSLGYTDTQY
>TRBJ1-2|TRBV19
ASRLEQGFQDGYT
>TRBJ1-4|TRBV25-1
ATLTSGQVPKLF
>TRBJ2-2|TRBV5-1
ASSPSNPTGELF
>TRBJ2-1|TRBV9
ASSVSVSSSYNEQF